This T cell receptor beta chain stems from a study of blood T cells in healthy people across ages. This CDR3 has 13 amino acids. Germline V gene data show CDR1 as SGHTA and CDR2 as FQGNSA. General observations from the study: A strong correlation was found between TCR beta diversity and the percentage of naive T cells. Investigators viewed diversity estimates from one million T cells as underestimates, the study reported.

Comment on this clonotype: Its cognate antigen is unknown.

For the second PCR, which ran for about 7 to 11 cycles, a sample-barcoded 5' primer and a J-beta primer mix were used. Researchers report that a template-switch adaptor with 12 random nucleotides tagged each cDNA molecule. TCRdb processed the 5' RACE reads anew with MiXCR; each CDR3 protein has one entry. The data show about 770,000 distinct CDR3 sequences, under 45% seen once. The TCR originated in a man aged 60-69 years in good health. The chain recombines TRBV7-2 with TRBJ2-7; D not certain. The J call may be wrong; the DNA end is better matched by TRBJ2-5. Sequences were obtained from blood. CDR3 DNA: TGTGCCAGCAGCGTATGGGGAATGGAGACCCAGTACTTC. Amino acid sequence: CASSVWGMETQYF.